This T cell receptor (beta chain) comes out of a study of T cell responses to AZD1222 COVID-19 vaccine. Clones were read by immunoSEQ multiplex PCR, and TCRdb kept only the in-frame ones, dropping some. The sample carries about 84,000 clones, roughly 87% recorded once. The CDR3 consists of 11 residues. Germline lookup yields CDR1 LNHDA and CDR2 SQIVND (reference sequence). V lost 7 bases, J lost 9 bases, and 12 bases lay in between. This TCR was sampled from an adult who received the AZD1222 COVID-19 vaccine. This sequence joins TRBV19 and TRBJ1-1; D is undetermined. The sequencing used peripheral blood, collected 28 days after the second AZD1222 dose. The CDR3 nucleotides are TGTGCCAGTATGTTGAAGGCGCAAGCTTTCTTT. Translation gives CASMLKAQAFF.